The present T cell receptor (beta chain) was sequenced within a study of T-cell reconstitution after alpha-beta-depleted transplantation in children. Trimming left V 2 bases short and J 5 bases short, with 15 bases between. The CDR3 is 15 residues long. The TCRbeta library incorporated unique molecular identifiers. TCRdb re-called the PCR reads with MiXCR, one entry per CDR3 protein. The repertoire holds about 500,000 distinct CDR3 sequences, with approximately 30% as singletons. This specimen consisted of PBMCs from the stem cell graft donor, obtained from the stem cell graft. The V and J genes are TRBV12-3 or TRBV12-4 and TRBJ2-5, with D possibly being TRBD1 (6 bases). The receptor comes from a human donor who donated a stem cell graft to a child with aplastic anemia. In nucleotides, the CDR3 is TGTGCCAGCAGTTTAATTTTCCCAGGGGATGAGACCCAGTACTTC. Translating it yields CASSLIFPGDETQYF.